This T cell receptor beta chain is from a study of shared clonotypes between healthy human individuals. Note on this clone: The antigen remains unidentified.

Replicate PCRs for sorted subsets used 200 to 250 ng DNA; this equaled tens of thousands of T cell genomes. Only in-frame clones appear in the TCRdb table, and some are missing; sequencing was by immunoSEQ multiplex PCR. The profile shows 1,500,000 or so clones, roughly 96% of them singletons. The CDR3 spans 17 residues. The V gene's germline CDR1 is KGHSH and CDR2 LQKENI. With 3 bases removed from V and 4 bases from J, the gap between germline ends came to 19 bases. Study-level points and caveats: Across a handful of donors, naive CD4 shared roughly 5.2%, naive CD8 3% to 3.5%, memory CD4 roughly 2.5%, memory CD8 0.35% to 0.5%. Tissues were not sampled, only blood, and their repertoires likely differ.

The sequence came from a man aged 25 to 40 in good health. The sample was naive CD4+ T cells sorted from blood. Noted subset: CD45RA+ positively selected. The chain employs TRBV18 and TRBJ1-3; D is possibly TRBD1 (5 bases). CDR3 DNA: TGTGCCAGCTCACCCAGCGCCCAGGGAATAACAGGAAACACCATATATTTT. As protein: CASSPSAQGITGNTIYF.